This TCR beta chain was found in a study of early T cells in non-severe SARS-CoV-2 infection. The germline CDR1 and CDR2 sequences are SGHTA and FQGNSA. Trimming pared 1 base from V and 8 bases from J, leaving 11 bases between. This CDR3 has 13 amino acids. Via MiXCR, TCRdb re-called the 5' RACE reads, giving one row per CDR3 protein. The data hold around 71,000 distinct CDR3 sequences, with about 15% observed a single time. This chain joins TRBV7-2 and TRBJ1-2; D gene unclear. This sample comprised whole blood, obtained at baseline. This clonotype was obtained from an adult who was a healthcare worker with PCR-confirmed SARS-CoV-2 infection or an uninfected control (not recorded which). The DNA for the CDR3 is TGTGCCAGCAGCTTAGAAGTGGCCAGCGGCTACACCTTC. Its protein product is CASSLEVASGYTF.